Below, 15 T cell receptor beta chains from the same sample are listed, as sequenced in a study of cytomegalovirus exposure and HLA in healthy donors. Both 60 Vbeta primers and 13 Jbeta primers went into the PCR. TCRdb's table, derived via immunoSEQ multiplex PCR, lists solely in-frame clones and lacks some. The table lists about 160,000 clones, roughly 81% of them singletons. The sequencing sample was made of PBMCs. Receptors originate from a woman in her forties or fifties in good health and CMV-seronegative.

The chain uses TRBV19 and TRBJ2-5, with a weak D call TRBD1 (6 bases). The CDR3 is made up of 14 amino acids. Trimming cost V 6 bases and J 5 bases, with 16 bases left between them. The germline CDR1 and CDR2 sequences are LNHDA and SQIVND (reference sequence). CDR3 region: CASRDSSPLETQYF. CDR3 coding DNA: TGTGCCAGTAGGGACAGTTCACCCTTGGAGACCCAGTACTTC.

The V call is TRBV28, the J call TRBJ2-5; D is ambiguous. The CDR3 length is 14 residues. Trimming left V 3 bases short and J 3 bases short, with 11 bases between. Germline V CDR1 and CDR2: MDHEN, SYDVKM. CDR3 loop: CASSFQTGEETQYF. DNA of the CDR3: TGTGCCAGCAGTTTCCAGACCGGAGAAGAGACCCAGTACTTC.

The chain has TRBV27 and TRBJ1-6; no clear D gene. Germline CDR1 MNHEY, CDR2 SMNVEV (reference sequence). V dropped 8 bases and J dropped 3 bases, with 17 bases sitting between them. The CDR3 runs 16 residues. In DNA, the CDR3 is TGTGCCAGCCGCTCGTTAACAGAAGACTATAATTCACCCCTCCACTTT. Translating it yields CASRSLTEDYNSPLHF.

The V call is TRBV7-2, the J call TRBJ1-6; a possible D gene is TRBD1 (6 bases). Deletions cut 0 bases from V and 10 bases from J, with 13 bases between. This CDR3 contains 15 residues. Per the germline V gene, CDR1 is SGHTA and CDR2 is FQGNSA. The CDR3 region has the DNA TGTGCCAGCAGCTTAGCGCTGGGGGCAGGATCACCCCTCCACTTT. It translates to CASSLALGAGSPLHF.

This rearrangement joins TRBV2 to TRBJ2-7; D possibly corresponds to TRBD2 (6 bases). The germline V gene has CDR1 SNHLY and CDR2 FYNNEI. Trimming left V 6 bases short and J 4 bases short, with 19 bases between. The length of the CDR3 is 15 residues. The CDR3 loop is CASRPDFGGMYEQYF. As DNA, the CDR3 is TGTGCCAGCAGGCCCGACTTCGGGGGAATGTACGAGCAGTACTTC.

The chain uses TRBV19 and TRBJ1-4, with no clear D. Looked up from germline, CDR1 is LNHDA and CDR2 is SQIVND (reference sequence). Trimming shortened V by 1 base and J by 0 bases, and 3 bases separated the two germline ends. The CDR3 contains 14 residues. The CDR3 loop is CASSIASTNEKLFF. CDR3 bases: TGTGCCAGTAGTATAGCATCAACTAATGAAAAACTGTTTTTT.

The V and J genes are TRBV5-1 and TRBJ1-5; maybe TRBD1 (6 bases). The V gene lost 2 bases and the J gene lost 0 bases, with 6 bases spanning the gap. The CDR3 is made up of 14 amino acids. Germline-derived CDR1 and CDR2 are SGHRS and YFSETQ. CDR3 nucleotides: TGCGCCAGCAGCTTAGGGGGTAGCAATCAGCCCCAGCATTTT. Protein sequence: CASSLGGSNQPQHF.

This chain connects TRBV19 to TRBJ2-7; 7 nucleotides align to TRBD2. Looked up from germline, CDR1 is LNHDA and CDR2 is SQIVND (reference sequence). CDR3 length: 12 residues. V shed 6 bases and J 3 bases; nucleotides not matched to a gene: 2. In DNA form, the CDR3 reads TGTGCCAGTAGCACGGGGGGCTACGAGCAGTACTTC. Protein sequence: CASSTGGYEQYF.

This sequence joins TRBV5-1 and TRBJ1-4, with 7 bases matching TRBD1. Germline V gives CDR1 SGHRS, CDR2 YFSETQ. The ends lost 4 bases at V and 8 bases at J; junction bases unmatched: 5. The CDR3 sequence is 13 residues long. Here the CDR3 reads CASSPDRVEKLFF. CDR3 DNA: TGCGCCAGCAGCCCAGACAGGGTAGAAAAACTGTTTTTT.

This clone was seen just once. The rearrangement joins TRBV19 to TRBJ2-2; possibly TRBD2 for D (5 bases). Germline CDR1 and CDR2: LNHDA and SQIVND (reference sequence). This CDR3 has 12 amino acids. Deletions cut 4 bases from V and 5 bases from J, with 5 bases between. The chain's CDR3 is CASSRLTGELFF. The DNA of the CDR3 is TGTGCCAGTAGTAGACTAACCGGGGAGCTGTTTTTT.

The chain has TRBV28 and TRBJ2-3, with 11 bases identical to TRBD2. V was clipped by 6 bases and J by 0 bases; unmatched bases: 8. From germline, CDR1 is MDHEN and CDR2 SYDVKM. The CDR3 totals 17 residues. The CDR3 DNA is TGTGCCAGCAGACCCGCGGGACTAGCGGCTAGCACAGATACGCAGTATTTT. Encoded protein: CASRPAGLAASTDTQYF.

The chain joins TRBV2 to TRBJ1-3; possibly TRBD1 for D (5 bases). Germline V lookup: CDR1 SNHLY, CDR2 FYNNEI. This CDR3 is built from 14 residues. The V gene lost 3 bases and the J gene lost 4 bases, with 10 bases spanning the gap. This CDR3 reads CASSDRVAGNTIYF. In nucleotides, the CDR3 is TGTGCCAGCAGTGACAGGGTGGCCGGAAACACCATATATTTT.

In its sample, this clone was seen once. V and J are TRBV9 and TRBJ2-1, with 8 positions matching TRBD2. The CDR3 is 15 amino acids. J was trimmed by 4 bases and V by 0 bases; bases with no gene match: 3. Germline V gene lookup returns CDR1 SGDLS and CDR2 YYNGEE. The CDR3 loop is CASSVVVAGYNEQFF. The CDR3 nucleotides are TGTGCCAGCAGCGTAGTTGTAGCGGGATACAATGAGCAGTTCTTC.

The chain employs TRBV6-5 and TRBJ1-1, with 12 positions matching TRBD1. Losses at the gene ends were 5 bases for V and 4 bases for J; bases not matched to a gene: 5. CDR3 length: 15 amino acids. Germline CDR1 and CDR2: MNHEY and SVGAGI. The CDR3 coding sequence is TGTGCCAGCAGTCGTCGGGACAGGGGGCGCACTGAAGCTTTCTTT. Amino acid sequence: CASSRRDRGRTEAFF.

The rearrangement links TRBV19 to TRBJ2-3; D might be TRBD2 (6 bases). Trimming stripped 6 bases from V and 5 bases from J, with 15 bases between. Germline V lookup: CDR1 LNHDA, CDR2 SQIVND (reference sequence). This CDR3 region has 14 residues. The CDR3 protein is CASRKGGAGDTQYF. The DNA for the CDR3 is TGTGCCAGTAGGAAAGGAGGGGCGGGAGATACGCAGTATTTT. Filled out from reference TRBV19 and TRBJ2-3, the complete variable domain reads DGGITQSPKYLFRKEGQNVTLSCEQNLNHDAMYWYRQDPGQGLRLIYYSQIVNDFQKGDIAEGYSVSREKKESFPLTVTSAQKNPTAFYLCASRKGGAGDTQYFGPGTRLTVL.